The entry below describes one T cell receptor beta chain. The table came from immunoSEQ multiplex PCR; TCRdb's copy has only in-frame clones and leaves some out. The sample has around 76,000 clones, roughly nine tenths seen once. The data derive from a study of technical replicates of blood from four donors. The CDR3 consists of 12 residues. Trimming stripped 4 bases from V and 2 bases from J, with 4 bases between. Germline CDR1 is MNHNS and CDR2 is SASEGT. This receptor was taken from a human donor in good health. Sequencing was done on a sample of T cells isolated from PBMCs. The J gene is TRBJ2-3, the V gene TRBV6-1, with D uncertain. The CDR3 region is CASSVITDTQYF. For the CDR3, the DNA is TGTGCCAGCAGTGTAATCACAGATACGCAGTATTTT.